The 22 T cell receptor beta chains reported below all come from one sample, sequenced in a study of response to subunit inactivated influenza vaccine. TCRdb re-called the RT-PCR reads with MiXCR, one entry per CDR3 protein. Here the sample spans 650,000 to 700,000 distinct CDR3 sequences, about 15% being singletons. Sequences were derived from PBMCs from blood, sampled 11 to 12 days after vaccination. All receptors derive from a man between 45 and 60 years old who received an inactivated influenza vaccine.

In nucleotides, the CDR3 is TGTGCCAGCACGATCGGGACAGGGGGTTGGGAGACCCAGTACTTC. Translating it yields CASTIGTGGWETQYF. The chain recombines TRBV11-2 with TRBJ2-5; 11 bases align to TRBD1. The J segment lost 5 bases and the V segment lost 7 bases, leaving 9 bases of the junction unmatched. The CDR3 length is 15 residues. Germline V CDR1 and CDR2: SGHAT, FQNNGV. Combining the CDR3 with reference TRBV11-2 and TRBJ2-5 gives the whole variable domain EAGVAQSPRYKIIEKRQSVAFWCNPISGHATLYWYQQILGQGPKLLIQFQNNGVVDDSQLPKDRFSAERLKGVDSTLKIQPAKLEDSAVYLCASTIGTGGWETQYFGPGTRLLVL.

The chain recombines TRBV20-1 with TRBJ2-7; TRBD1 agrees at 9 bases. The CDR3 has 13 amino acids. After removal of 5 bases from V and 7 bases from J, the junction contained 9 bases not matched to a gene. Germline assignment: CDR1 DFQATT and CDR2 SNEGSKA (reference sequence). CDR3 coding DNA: TGCAGTGCTTCTAGGACAGGGGCGGAGGAGCAGTACTTC. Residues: CSASRTGAEEQYF.

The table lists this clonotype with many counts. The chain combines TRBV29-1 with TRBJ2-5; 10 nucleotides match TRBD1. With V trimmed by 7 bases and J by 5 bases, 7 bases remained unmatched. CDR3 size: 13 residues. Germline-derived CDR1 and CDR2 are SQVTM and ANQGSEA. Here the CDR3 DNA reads TGCAGCGCCAGGGACAGGGGAGTTGAGACCCAGTACTTC. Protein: CSARDRGVETQYF.

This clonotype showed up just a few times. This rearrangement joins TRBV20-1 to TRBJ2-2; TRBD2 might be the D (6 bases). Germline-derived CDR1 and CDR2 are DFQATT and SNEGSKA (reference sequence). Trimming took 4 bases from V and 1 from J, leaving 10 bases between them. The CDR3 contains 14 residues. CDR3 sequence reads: CSAIRGRNTGELFF. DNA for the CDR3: TGCAGTGCTATCCGGGGGAGGAACACCGGGGAGCTGTTTTTT.

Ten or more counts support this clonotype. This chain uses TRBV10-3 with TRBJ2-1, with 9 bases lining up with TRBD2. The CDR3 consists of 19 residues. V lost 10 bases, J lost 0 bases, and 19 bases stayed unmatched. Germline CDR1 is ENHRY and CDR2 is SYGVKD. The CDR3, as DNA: TGTGCCACCGCTACCCCCGGGACTAGCAAGAAGAGCTCCTACAATGAGCAGTTCTTC. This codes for CATATPGTSKKSSYNEQFF.

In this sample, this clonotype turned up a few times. The CDR3 nucleotides are TGCAGTGCTAGACTCCCAGGACTAGCCGTCTACAATGAGCAGTTCTTC. Protein product: CSARLPGLAVYNEQFF. The chain has TRBV20-1 and TRBJ2-1; TRBD2 matches at 8 bases. V gave up 2 bases and J gave up 3 bases; unmatched junction bases: 9. In germline, CDR1 is DFQATT, CDR2 SNEGSKA (reference sequence). CDR3 length equals 16 residues.

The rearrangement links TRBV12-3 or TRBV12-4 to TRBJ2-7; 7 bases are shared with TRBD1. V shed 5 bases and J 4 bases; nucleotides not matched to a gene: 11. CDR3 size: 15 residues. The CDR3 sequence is CASSKGQNKGYEQYF. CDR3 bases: TGTGCCAGCAGTAAGGGACAGAACAAGGGGTACGAGCAGTACTTC.

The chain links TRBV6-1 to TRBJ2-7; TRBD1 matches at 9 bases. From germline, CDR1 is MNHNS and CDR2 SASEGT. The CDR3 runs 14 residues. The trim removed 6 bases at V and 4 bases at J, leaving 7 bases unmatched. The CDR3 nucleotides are TGTGCCAGCAGACAGGGACAGGGACTTTACGAGCAGTACTTC. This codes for CASRQGQGLYEQYF.

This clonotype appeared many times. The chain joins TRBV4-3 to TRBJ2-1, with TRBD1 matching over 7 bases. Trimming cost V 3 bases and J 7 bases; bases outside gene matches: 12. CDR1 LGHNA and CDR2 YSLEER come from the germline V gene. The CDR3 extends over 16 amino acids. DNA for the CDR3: TGCGCCAGCAGCCACCTGACAGGGTTCAGGGCGAATGAGCAGTTCTTC. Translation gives CASSHLTGFRANEQFF.

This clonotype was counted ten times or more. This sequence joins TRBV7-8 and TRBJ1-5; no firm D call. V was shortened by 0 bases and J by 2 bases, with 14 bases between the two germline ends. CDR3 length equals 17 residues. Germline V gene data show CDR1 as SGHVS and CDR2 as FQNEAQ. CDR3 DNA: TGTGCCAGCAGCTTAGCGGCCCCCGGAAGGGGCAATCAGCCCCAGCATTTT. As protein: CASSLAAPGRGNQPQHF.

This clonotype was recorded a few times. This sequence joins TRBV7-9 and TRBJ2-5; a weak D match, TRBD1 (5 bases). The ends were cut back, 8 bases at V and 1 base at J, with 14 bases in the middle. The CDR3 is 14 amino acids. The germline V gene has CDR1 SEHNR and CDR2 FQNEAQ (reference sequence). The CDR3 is CASGPQAFQETQYF. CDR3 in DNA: TGTGCCAGCGGCCCACAGGCTTTCCAAGAGACCCAGTACTTC.

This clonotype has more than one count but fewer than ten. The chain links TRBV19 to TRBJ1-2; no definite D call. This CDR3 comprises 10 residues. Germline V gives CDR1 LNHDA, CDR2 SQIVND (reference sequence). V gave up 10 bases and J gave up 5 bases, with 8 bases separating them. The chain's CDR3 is CATKWYGYTF. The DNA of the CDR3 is TGTGCCACCAAATGGTATGGCTACACCTTC.

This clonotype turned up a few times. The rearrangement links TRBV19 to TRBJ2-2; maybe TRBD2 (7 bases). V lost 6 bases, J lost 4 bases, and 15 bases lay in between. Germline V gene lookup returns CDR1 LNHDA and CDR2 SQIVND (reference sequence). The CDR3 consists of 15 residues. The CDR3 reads CASSEGDYTTGELFF. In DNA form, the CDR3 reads TGTGCCAGTAGCGAGGGGGACTATACCACCGGGGAGCTGTTTTTT.

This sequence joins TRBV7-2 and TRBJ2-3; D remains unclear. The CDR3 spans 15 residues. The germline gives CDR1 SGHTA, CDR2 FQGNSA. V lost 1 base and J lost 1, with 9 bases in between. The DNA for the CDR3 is TGTGCCAGCAGCTTAGGCTGGGCTGGCACAGATACGCAGTATTTT. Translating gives CASSLGWAGTDTQYF. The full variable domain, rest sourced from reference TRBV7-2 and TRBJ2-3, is GAGVSQSPSNKVTEKGKDVELRCDPISGHTALYWYRQSLGQGLEFLIYFQGNSAPDKSGLPSDRFSAERTGGSVSTLTIQRTQQEDSAVYLCASSLGWAGTDTQYFGPGTRLTVL.

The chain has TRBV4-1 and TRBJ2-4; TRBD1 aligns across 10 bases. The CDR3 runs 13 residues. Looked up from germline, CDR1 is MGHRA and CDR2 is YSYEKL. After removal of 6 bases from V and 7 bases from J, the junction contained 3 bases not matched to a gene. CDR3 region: CASRGTGVNIQYF. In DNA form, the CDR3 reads TGCGCCAGCAGGGGGACAGGGGTTAACATTCAGTACTTC.

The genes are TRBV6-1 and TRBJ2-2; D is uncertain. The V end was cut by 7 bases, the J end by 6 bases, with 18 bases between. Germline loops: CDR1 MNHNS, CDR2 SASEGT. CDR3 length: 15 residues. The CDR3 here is CASTPVPQSAGELFF. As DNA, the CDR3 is TGTGCCAGCACCCCCGTACCTCAATCTGCCGGGGAGCTGTTTTTT.

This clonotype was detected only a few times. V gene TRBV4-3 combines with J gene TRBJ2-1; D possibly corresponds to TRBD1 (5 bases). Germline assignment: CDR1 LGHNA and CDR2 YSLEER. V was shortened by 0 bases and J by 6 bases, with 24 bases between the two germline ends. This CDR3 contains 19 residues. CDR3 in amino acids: CASSQDIPVSDRLINEQFF. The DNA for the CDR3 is TGCGCCAGCAGCCAAGATATTCCAGTCAGCGACAGATTAATCAATGAGCAGTTCTTC.

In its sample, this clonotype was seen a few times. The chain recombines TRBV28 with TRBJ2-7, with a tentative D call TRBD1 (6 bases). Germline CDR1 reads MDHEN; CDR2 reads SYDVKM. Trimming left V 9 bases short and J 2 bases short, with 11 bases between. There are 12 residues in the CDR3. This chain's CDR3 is CASVGAAYEQYF. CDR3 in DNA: TGTGCCAGTGTGGGGGCAGCCTACGAGCAGTACTTC.

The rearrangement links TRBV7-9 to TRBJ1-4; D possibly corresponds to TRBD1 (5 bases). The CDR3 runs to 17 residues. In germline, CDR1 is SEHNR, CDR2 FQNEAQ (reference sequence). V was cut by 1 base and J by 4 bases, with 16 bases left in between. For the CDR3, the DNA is TGTGCCAGCAGCTTAGGGCCAGGGTCTTTCGGTAATGAAAAACTGTTTTTT. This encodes CASSLGPGSFGNEKLFF.

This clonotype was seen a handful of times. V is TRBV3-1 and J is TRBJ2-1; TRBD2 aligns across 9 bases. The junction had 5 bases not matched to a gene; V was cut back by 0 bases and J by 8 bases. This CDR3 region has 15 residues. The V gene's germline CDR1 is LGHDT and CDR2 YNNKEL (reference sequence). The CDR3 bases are TGTGCCAGCAGCCAAGACCCAGCGGGGGGTTATGAGCAGTTCTTC. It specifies CASSQDPAGGYEQFF.

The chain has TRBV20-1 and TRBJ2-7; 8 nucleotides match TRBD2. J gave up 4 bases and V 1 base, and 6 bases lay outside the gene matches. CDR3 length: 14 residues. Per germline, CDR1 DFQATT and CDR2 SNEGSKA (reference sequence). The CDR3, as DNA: TGCAGTGCTAGAGGCGAGACTAGCGTTTACGAGCAGTACTTC. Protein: CSARGETSVYEQYF.

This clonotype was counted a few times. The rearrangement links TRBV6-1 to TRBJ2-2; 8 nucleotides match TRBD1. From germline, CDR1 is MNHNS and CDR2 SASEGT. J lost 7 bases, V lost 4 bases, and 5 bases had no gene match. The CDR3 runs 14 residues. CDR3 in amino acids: CASSGGQAGGELFF. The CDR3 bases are TGTGCCAGCAGTGGGGGACAGGCGGGCGGGGAGCTGTTTTTT.